The 13 T cell receptor beta chains below all came from one sample that was sequenced in a study of shared clonotypes between healthy human individuals. Clones were read by immunoSEQ multiplex PCR, and TCRdb kept only the in-frame ones, dropping some. This sample has roughly 2.4 million clones, with approximately 94% found just once. Sequencing was done on a sample of naive CD4+ T cells sorted from blood. Described subset: CD45RA+ positively selected. These receptors were taken from a man younger than 30 in good health.

Only one count was recorded for this clone. The chain couples TRBV18 to TRBJ1-1; possible D gene TRBD1, 5 bases. Trimming left V 2 bases short and J 1 base short, with 17 bases between. The germline V gene has CDR1 KGHSH and CDR2 LQKENI. The length of the CDR3 is 17 residues. This CDR3 is CASSPVSGTGGNTEAFF. The CDR3 DNA reads TGTGCCAGCTCACCAGTCTCAGGGACGGGTGGGAACACTGAAGCTTTCTTT.

V is TRBV11-2 and J is TRBJ2-7; 12 positions agree with TRBD2. After removal of 4 bases from V and 9 bases from J, the junction contained 7 bases not matched to a gene. The CDR3 has 14 residues. Germline assignment: CDR1 SGHAT and CDR2 FQNNGV. The CDR3 sequence is CASSSGLAGSGQYF. Here the CDR3 DNA reads TGTGCCAGCAGCTCAGGACTAGCGGGGTCGGGGCAGTACTTC. Variable domain in full (rest from reference TRBV11-2 and TRBJ2-7): EAGVAQSPRYKIIEKRQSVAFWCNPISGHATLYWYQQILGQGPKLLIQFQNNGVVDDSQLPKDRFSAERLKGVDSTLKIQPAKLEDSAVYLCASSSGLAGSGQYFGPGTRLTVT.

The chain couples TRBV10-2 to TRBJ2-2, with D possibly being TRBD2 (6 bases). V was pared by 8 bases and J by 3 bases, with 10 bases between. In germline, CDR1 is WSHSY, CDR2 SAAADI. The CDR3 runs to 13 residues. Here the CDR3 DNA reads TGCGCCAGCGGCGGGACTTACACCGGGGAGCTGTTTTTT. It translates to CASGGTYTGELFF.

V is TRBV7-9 and J is TRBJ1-4, with TRBD1 matching 7 bases. The CDR3 extends over 15 amino acids. After removal of 6 bases from V and 4 bases from J, the junction contained 8 bases not matched to a gene. Germline CDR1 and CDR2: SEHNR and FQNEAQ (reference sequence). The CDR3 bases are TGTGCCAGCAGGTCATCACAGGGGAGTAATGAAAAACTGTTTTTT. It translates to CASRSSQGSNEKLFF.

The V gene is TRBV2, the J gene TRBJ1-6, with D unresolved. Germline-derived CDR1 and CDR2 are SNHLY and FYNNEI. The V and J ends lost 7 bases and 8 bases respectively, with 12 bases between them. The CDR3 loop spans 13 amino acids. Here the CDR3 reads CASNGIEDSPLHF. CDR3 in DNA: TGTGCCAGCAATGGGATTGAGGATTCACCCCTCCACTTT. Based on the CDR3 plus reference TRBV2 and TRBJ1-6, the full variable domain is EPEVTQTPSHQVTQMGQEVILRCVPISNHLYFYWYRQILGQKVEFLVSFYNNEISEKSEIFDDQFSVERPDGSNFTLKIRSTKLEDSAMYFCASNGIEDSPLHFGNGTRLTVT.

The chain employs TRBV6-5 and TRBJ2-1; TRBD2 aligns across 12 bases. The CDR3 is 15 residues long. With V trimmed by 6 bases and J by 7 bases, 7 bases remained unmatched. Germline V gene data show CDR1 as MNHEY and CDR2 as SVGAGI. This CDR3 is CASSSGLAGQNEQFF. The CDR3 nucleotides are TGTGCCAGCAGCTCGGGACTAGCGGGCCAGAATGAGCAGTTCTTC.

This clone was detected once. Other DNA sequences in the sample encode the same CDR3. The chain links TRBV6-5 to TRBJ2-7; tentatively, D is TRBD1 (6 bases). This CDR3 has 13 residues. Between the trimmed V and J ends, which lost 4 bases and 2 bases, there was a span of 9 bases. Per germline, CDR1 MNHEY and CDR2 SVGAGI. The DNA of the CDR3 is TGTGCCAGCAGTTCTACAGGGACCTACGAGCAGTACTTC. It codes for CASSSTGTYEQYF.

This chain links TRBV6-6 with TRBJ2-5; the D is unclear. V was trimmed by 6 bases and J by 7 bases, leaving 15 bases between them. From germline, CDR1 is MNHNY and CDR2 SVGAGI (reference sequence). The CDR3 is 13 residues long. CDR3 sequence: CASRPPKRGTQYF. As DNA, the CDR3 is TGTGCCAGCAGACCACCGAAGAGAGGGACCCAGTACTTC.

The sample holds one count of this clone. This chain joins TRBV5-1 and TRBJ1-6, with TRBD1 as a possible D gene (5 bases). Looked up from germline, CDR1 is SGHRS and CDR2 is YFSETQ. Trimming took 3 bases from V and 7 from J, leaving 17 bases between them. This CDR3 is 16 amino acids long. This CDR3 reads CASSWGPSDVNSPLHF. Here the CDR3 DNA reads TGCGCCAGCAGCTGGGGACCGAGTGACGTAAATTCACCCCTCCACTTT.

The rearrangement links TRBV19 to TRBJ1-1; no definite D call. This CDR3 region has 11 residues. Germline V lookup: CDR1 LNHDA, CDR2 SQIVND (reference sequence). The ends were cut back, 7 bases at V and 6 bases at J, with 9 bases in the middle. This CDR3 is CASNSVAEAFF. The CDR3 DNA reads as TGTGCCAGTAATTCCGTCGCTGAAGCTTTCTTT.

Details on this clone: The sample holds other DNA sequences that translate to the same CDR3. The rearrangement joins TRBV18 to TRBJ2-3; D is perhaps TRBD2 (5 bases). V was trimmed by 2 bases and J by 1 base, leaving 7 bases between them. This CDR3 spans 14 amino acids. Germline CDR1 and CDR2: KGHSH and LQKENI. In DNA, the CDR3 is TGTGCCAGCTCACCAAACGGGGGCACAGATACGCAGTATTTT. Its translation is CASSPNGGTDTQYF.

V and J are TRBV19 and TRBJ2-7, with TRBD2 matching over 11 bases. After removal of 6 bases from V and 1 base from J, the junction contained 2 bases not matched to a gene. Germline CDR1 and CDR2: LNHDA and SQIVND (reference sequence). The CDR3 is 14 amino acids. CDR3 sequence: CASRGLADSYEQYF. CDR3 nucleotides: TGTGCCAGTAGGGGACTAGCGGATTCCTACGAGCAGTACTTC.

For this clone: Other DNA variants within this sample encode the same CDR3. The chain couples TRBV5-1 to TRBJ2-7; tentatively, D is TRBD2 (5 bases). V was trimmed by 0 bases and J by 3 bases, leaving 10 bases between them. Germline loops: CDR1 SGHRS, CDR2 YFSETQ. The CDR3 consists of 14 residues. The CDR3 reads CASSLGPGNYEQYF. The DNA of the CDR3 is TGCGCCAGCAGCTTGGGGCCGGGAAACTACGAGCAGTACTTC.